Following are 9 T cell receptor beta chains from one sample sequenced in a study of regulatory T cells in long-lasting Graves disease. Stated time point: newly diagnosed GD, antithyroid drugs for less than 3 months. PBMC-derived RNA was used for the TCR library. iRepertoire HTBI primers and Arm-PCR of CDR3 regions built TCR beta libraries. TCRdb fed the multiplex PCR reads into MiXCR, producing one record per CDR3 protein. Altogether 400,000 to 550,000 distinct CDR3 sequences are present, more than 13% being singletons, with the ten largest covering about a sixth. This sample also belongs to another study, concerning T cells in Graves' hyperthyroidism and ophthalmopathy.

The starting material was peripheral blood mononuclear cells (PBMCs), obtained at new diagnosis, from a patient treated with antithyroid drugs. The receptors originated from a woman aged 25 to 45 with Graves disease.

The chain recombines TRBV19 with TRBJ2-5, with D possibly being TRBD1 (6 bases). V shed 7 bases and J shed 5 bases, with 20 bases lying between them. The CDR3 has 15 amino acids. From germline, CDR1 is LNHDA and CDR2 SQIVND (reference sequence). This CDR3 is CASTKQGRDGETQYF. CDR3 bases: TGTGCCAGTACTAAACAGGGACGGGATGGGGAGACCCAGTACTTC.

V and J are TRBV29-1 and TRBJ2-1, with TRBD2 identical over 7 bases. The junction had 8 bases not matched to a gene; V was cut back by 3 bases and J by 9 bases. Germline V lookup: CDR1 SQVTM, CDR2 ANQGSEA. This CDR3 is built from 13 residues. Here the CDR3 DNA reads TGCAGCGTTGAGCCGGCGGGAGTGCCTGAGCAGTTCTTC. This translates into CSVEPAGVPEQFF.

In this sample, this clonotype turned up a few times. The chain carries TRBV24-1 and TRBJ2-1; D is unclear. The CDR3 is made up of 12 amino acids. The V end lost 8 bases, the J end lost 6 bases, and 10 bases lay between the germline ends. Germline lookup yields CDR1 KGHDR and CDR2 SFDVKD. The CDR3 nucleotides read TGTGCCACCACCGCCTGGGGCAATGAGCAGTTCTTC. Translating gives CATTAWGNEQFF.

The chain recombines TRBV18 with TRBJ1-1; 7 bases match TRBD1. The germline CDR1 and CDR2 sequences are KGHSH and LQKENI. Unmatched junction bases numbered 4, after V lost 4 bases and J lost 2 bases. CDR3 length: 14 amino acids. CDR3 bases: TGTGCCAGCTCACTCCGGGACAGCAACACTGAAGCTTTCTTT. This encodes CASSLRDSNTEAFF.

This clonotype was counted at least ten times. The V and J genes are TRBV28 and TRBJ2-2, with 8 bases identical to TRBD1. The CDR3 is made up of 15 amino acids. Germline lookup yields CDR1 MDHEN and CDR2 SYDVKM. J was trimmed by 3 bases and V by 5 bases; bases with no gene match: 5. CDR3 amino acids: CASSPDRGDTGELFF. The CDR3 region has the DNA TGTGCCAGCAGTCCCGACAGGGGCGACACCGGGGAGCTGTTTTTT.

The table lists this clonotype with a few counts. The chain employs TRBV10-3 and TRBJ2-1; 10 bases are shared with TRBD1. The CDR3 spans 14 residues. Trimming cost V 6 bases and J 9 bases; bases outside gene matches: 8. The V gene's germline CDR1 is ENHRY and CDR2 SYGVKD. The CDR3 region is CAIRAPGQGFEQFF. The DNA of the CDR3 is TGTGCCATCAGGGCCCCGGGACAGGGGTTTGAGCAGTTCTTC.

CDR3 in amino acids: CASTRWGGNSNQPQHF. The CDR3 DNA follows: TGTGCCAGCACGAGATGGGGGGGAAATAGCAATCAGCCCCAGCATTTT. The chain carries TRBV28 and TRBJ1-5; tentative D call: TRBD1 (5 bases). The CDR3 has 16 amino acids. Germline CDR1 and CDR2: MDHEN and SYDVKM. V gave up 7 bases and J gave up 0 bases, with 16 bases separating them.

This clonotype was recorded many times. CDR3 in DNA: TGCAGTGCTCCACCTACTAGGGTGGGTTTCAATGAGCAGTTCTTC. It translates to CSAPPTRVGFNEQFF. J is TRBJ2-1 and V is TRBV20-1; a weak D match, TRBD2 (5 bases). The CDR3 has 15 residues. Germline V gene sequence: CDR1 DFQATT, CDR2 SNEGSKA (reference sequence). Trimming pared 5 bases from V and 6 bases from J, leaving 20 bases between.

This clonotype has a handful of counts. V is TRBV19 and J is TRBJ2-3; 7 bases map to TRBD2. This CDR3 comprises 14 residues. V was clipped by 7 bases and J by 4 bases; unmatched bases: 8. Germline V gene data show CDR1 as LNHDA and CDR2 as SQIVND (reference sequence). The DNA for the CDR3 is TGTGCCAGTATCGGGAGGTGGGATGCAGATACGCAGTATTTT. It yields the protein CASIGRWDADTQYF.